This entry lists 30 T cell receptor beta chains sequenced from one sample in a study of T cell responses to AZD1222 COVID-19 vaccine. TCRdb's table, derived via immunoSEQ multiplex PCR, lists solely in-frame clones and lacks some. Among approximately 110,000 clones listed, 80% to 90% were seen once. The sample in question was peripheral blood, obtained 28 days after the second AZD1222 dose. The source is an adult who received the AZD1222 COVID-19 vaccine.

The V and J genes are TRBV27 and TRBJ2-1; TRBD2 matches 14 bases. This CDR3 has 15 residues. From germline, CDR1 is MNHEY and CDR2 SMNVEV (reference sequence). V gave up 6 bases and J gave up 9 bases; unmatched junction bases: 7. The CDR3 loop reads CASSQGLAGAAEQFF. The CDR3 DNA is TGTGCCAGCAGCCAGGGACTAGCGGGAGCGGCTGAGCAGTTCTTC.

The chain employs TRBV7-2 and TRBJ2-5, with D perhaps matching TRBD1 (5 bases). V lost 3 bases and J lost 5, with 10 bases in between. The germline CDR1 and CDR2 sequences are SGHTA and FQGNSA. This CDR3 has 13 amino acids. The CDR3 DNA reads TGTGCCAGCAGCTTTGGGTCAGGGGAGACCCAGTACTTC. Its protein is CASSFGSGETQYF. Based on the CDR3 plus reference TRBV7-2 and TRBJ2-5, the full variable domain is GAGVSQSPSNKVTEKGKDVELRCDPISGHTALYWYRQSLGQGLEFLIYFQGNSAPDKSGLPSDRFSAERTGGSVSTLTIQRTQQEDSAVYLCASSFGSGETQYFGPGTRLLVL.

The J gene is TRBJ2-7, the V gene TRBV11-3; a weak D match, TRBD1 (5 bases). There are 14 residues in the CDR3. Germline values: CDR1 SGHNT, CDR2 YENEEA. Trimming removed 5 bases from V and 0 bases from J, with 11 bases in between. The CDR3 DNA reads as TGTGCCAGCAGCCCCTACAGGAGCTCCTACGAGCAGTACTTC. This translates into CASSPYRSSYEQYF. Supplemented by reference TRBV11-3 and TRBJ2-7, the full variable domain reads EAGVVQSPRYKIIEKKQPVAFWCNPISGHNTLYWYLQNLGQGPELLIRYENEEAVDDSQLPKDRFSAERLKGVDSTLKIQPAELGDSAVYLCASSPYRSSYEQYFGPGTRLTVT.

The chain recombines TRBV28 with TRBJ1-2; D not resolved. Between the trimmed V and J ends, which lost 5 bases and 2 bases, there was a span of 6 bases. CDR3 size: 12 residues. Germline CDR1 reads MDHEN; CDR2 reads SYDVKM. CDR3 nucleotides: TGTGCCAGCAGTACGATAAACTATGGCTACACCTTC. Amino acids: CASSTINYGYTF.

In its sample, this clone was seen once. The V and J genes are TRBV28 and TRBJ1-1, with a weak D call TRBD1 (5 bases). V was trimmed by 3 bases and J by 4 bases, leaving 9 bases between them. The germline CDR1 and CDR2 sequences are MDHEN and SYDVKM. This CDR3 has 13 residues. CDR3 sequence (DNA): TGTGCCAGCAGTTTTCAGGGAACCACTGAAGCTTTCTTT. It encodes CASSFQGTTEAFF.

V and J are TRBV5-1 and TRBJ1-6; TRBD1 matches 7 bases. V was pared by 3 bases and J by 10 bases, with 7 bases of the junction left unmatched. CDR1 SGHRS and CDR2 YFSETQ come from the germline V gene. The CDR3 runs to 14 residues. The CDR3 spells CASSSGTAGSPLHF. The DNA of the CDR3 is TGCGCCAGCAGCTCCGGGACAGCGGGATCACCCCTCCACTTT.

This clone was seen only once. The chain carries TRBV25-1 and TRBJ1-1; no reliable D call. V was trimmed by 7 bases and J by 1 base, leaving 10 bases between them. Germline lookup yields CDR1 MGHDK and CDR2 SYGVNS. The CDR3 is 13 residues long. CDR3 in amino acids: CASKLAWNTEAFF. CDR3 DNA: TGTGCCAGCAAGTTAGCGTGGAACACTGAAGCTTTCTTT.

The chain recombines TRBV3-1 (or the pseudogene TRBV3-2) with TRBJ2-1; 7 bases match TRBD1. This CDR3 has 16 amino acids. J lost 5 bases, V lost 0 bases, and 7 bases had no gene match. CDR1 is LGHDT, CDR2 YNNKEL, per germline (reference sequence). The CDR3 DNA follows: TGTGCCAGCAGCCAAGAGAGGGGGCTTGTTAACAATGAGCAGTTCTTC. Amino acid sequence: CASSQERGLVNNEQFF.

This sequence joins TRBV5-4 and TRBJ2-7; a weak D match, TRBD1 (6 bases). Looked up from germline, CDR1 is SGHNT and CDR2 is YYREEE (reference sequence). This CDR3 comprises 12 residues. Trimming removed 4 bases at V and 7 bases at J, with 12 bases between. The CDR3 reads CASSLDSEEQYF. The CDR3 nucleotides read TGTGCCAGCAGCCTGGACAGTGAAGAGCAGTACTTC.

About this clone itself: Other DNA sequences of this sample code for an identical CDR3. The chain recombines TRBV7-9 with TRBJ1-2; D is unclear. Trimming cost V 1 base and J 1 base, with 4 bases left between them. This CDR3 has 13 amino acids. Germline CDR1 and CDR2: SEHNR and FQNEAQ (reference sequence). This CDR3 is CASSLGGNYGYTF. For the CDR3, the DNA is TGTGCCAGCAGCTTAGGCGGTAACTATGGCTACACCTTC.

The CDR3 coding sequence is TGTGCCAGCGCGGCTAGCGAGAAGGCAAAGACCCAGTACTTC. Protein product: CASAASEKAKTQYF. The chain carries TRBV9 and TRBJ2-5; possible D gene TRBD2, 6 bases. V was clipped by 7 bases and J by 6 bases, with 19 bases between them. The CDR3 is 14 amino acids. Per the germline V gene, CDR1 is SGDLS and CDR2 is YYNGEE.

The chain uses TRBV6-2 or TRBV6-3 and TRBJ2-7; D unresolved. The CDR3 is 13 residues long. Germline values: CDR1 MNHEY, CDR2 SVGEGT. Trimming left V 2 bases short and J 0 bases short, with 5 bases between. The CDR3 DNA reads as TGTGCCAGCAGTTACGAAGTCTCCTACGAGCAGTACTTC. The encoded protein is CASSYEVSYEQYF.

The rearrangement uses TRBV27 and TRBJ2-2; TRBD2 matches at 7 bases. Germline trimming cut 0 bases from V and 8 bases from J; bases unmatched to any gene: 9. Germline lookup yields CDR1 MNHEY and CDR2 SMNVEV (reference sequence). The CDR3 runs 16 residues. CDR3 in amino acids: CASSLSPGGTPGELFF. CDR3 nucleotides: TGTGCCAGCAGTTTATCGCCGGGAGGCACGCCTGGGGAGCTGTTTTTT.

The chain links TRBV29-1 to TRBJ1-1; unclear D gene. The V end lost 4 bases, the J end lost 1 base, and 10 bases lay between the germline ends. Germline CDR1 is SQVTM and CDR2 is ANQGSEA. This CDR3 contains 13 residues. CDR3 sequence: CSVVKTQNTEAFF. The CDR3 DNA reads as TGCAGCGTTGTTAAAACACAGAACACTGAAGCTTTCTTT.

The gene calls are TRBV18 and TRBJ2-1; the D gene is possibly TRBD2 (6 bases). From germline, CDR1 is KGHSH and CDR2 LQKENI. The V end was cut by 4 bases, the J end by 5 bases, with 12 bases between. CDR3 size: 14 residues. CDR3 sequence: CASSLLAPNNEQFF. In DNA, the CDR3 is TGTGCCAGCTCACTACTAGCTCCAAACAATGAGCAGTTCTTC.

V is TRBV7-9 and J is TRBJ2-5; no reliable D call. The germline gives CDR1 SEHNR, CDR2 FQNEAQ (reference sequence). The length of the CDR3 is 14 residues. Trimming pared 4 bases from V and 5 bases from J, leaving 14 bases between. CDR3 sequence reads: CASSWGLGPETQYF. DNA for the CDR3: TGTGCCAGCAGCTGGGGTTTGGGTCCGGAGACCCAGTACTTC. The entire variable domain, with the rest obtained from reference TRBV7-9 and TRBJ2-5, is as follows: DTGVSQNPRHKITKRGQNVTFRCDPISEHNRLYWYRQTLGQGPEFLTYFQNEAQLEKSRLLSDRFSAERPKGSFSTLEIQRTEQGDSAMYLCASSWGLGPETQYFGPGTRLLVL.

This chain connects TRBV7-6 to TRBJ2-7; D is undetermined. The CDR3 extends over 12 amino acids. Trimming took 8 bases from V and 5 from J, leaving 13 bases between them. Germline V CDR1 and CDR2: SGHVS, FNYEAQ. This CDR3 is CASGSGSHEQYF. CDR3 coding DNA: TGTGCCAGCGGGTCGGGTAGCCACGAGCAGTACTTC. The entire variable domain, with the rest obtained from reference TRBV7-6 and TRBJ2-7, is as follows: GAGVSQSPRYKVTKRGQDVALRCDPISGHVSLYWYRQALGQGPEFLTYFNYEAQQDKSGLPNDRFSAERPEGSISTLTIQRTEQRDSAMYRCASGSGSHEQYFGPGTRLTVT.

This chain joins TRBV27 and TRBJ2-1, with 11 bases that match TRBD1. With V trimmed by 2 bases and J by 4 bases, 4 bases remained unmatched. This CDR3 spans 16 amino acids. Germline V gene data show CDR1 as MNHEY and CDR2 as SMNVEV (reference sequence). The CDR3 bases are TGTGCCAGCAGTTTAATGGGGACAGGGGGGTACAATGAGCAGTTCTTC. Encoded protein: CASSLMGTGGYNEQFF.

The V and J genes are TRBV6-5 and TRBJ1-6, with D unclear. The CDR3 extends over 13 amino acids. Germline CDR1 reads MNHEY; CDR2 reads SVGAGI. The V and J ends lost 8 bases and 7 bases respectively, with 12 bases between them. DNA of the CDR3: TGTGCCAGCGCTAAAGGATTGAATTCACCCCTCCACTTT. Residues: CASAKGLNSPLHF.

The chain employs TRBV27 and TRBJ2-2, with D possibly matching TRBD1 (6 bases). The CDR3 spans 16 residues. Trimming removed 4 bases from V and 0 bases from J, with 12 bases in between. CDR1 and CDR2 from the germline V gene are MNHEY and SMNVEV (reference sequence). The CDR3 DNA sequence: TGTGCCAGCAGTTCCCCCGGGACACCGAACACCGGGGAGCTGTTTTTT. Protein: CASSSPGTPNTGELFF.

This clone turned up a few times. The V call is TRBV15, the J call TRBJ1-5; possibly TRBD1 for D (6 bases). Germline V gene sequence: CDR1 LNHNV, CDR2 YYDKDF (reference sequence). The V end lost 4 bases, the J end lost 0 bases, and 13 bases lay between the germline ends. The CDR3 has 16 amino acids. CDR3 nucleotide sequence: TGTGCCACCAGCAACGGGGGCCAGAATAGCAATCAGCCCCAGCATTTT. Translating gives CATSNGGQNSNQPQHF.

This clone was seen a single time. V gene TRBV12-3 or TRBV12-4 combines with J gene TRBJ1-1; D remains ambiguous. V was trimmed by 8 bases and J by 2 bases, leaving 12 bases between them. The CDR3 covers 13 residues. The CDR3 coding sequence is TGTGCCAGCGTCTGGCCAGGAAACACTGAAGCTTTCTTT. As protein: CASVWPGNTEAFF.

This chain uses TRBV24-1 with TRBJ2-1, with D possibly being TRBD2 (6 bases). V gave up 5 bases and J gave up 3 bases, with 10 bases separating them. The CDR3 has 14 residues. Germline assignment: CDR1 KGHDR and CDR2 SFDVKD. The CDR3 here is CATSAAGIYNEQFF. The DNA for the CDR3 is TGTGCCACCAGTGCGGCGGGGATCTACAATGAGCAGTTCTTC.

V gene TRBV18 combines with J gene TRBJ1-4; D gene unclear. CDR1 is KGHSH and CDR2 is LQKENI in the germline V gene. This CDR3 spans 13 amino acids. The V and J ends lost 2 bases and 5 bases respectively, with 6 bases between them. CDR3 region: CASSPNPNEKLFF. The CDR3 region has the DNA TGTGCCAGCTCACCAAACCCAAATGAAAAACTGTTTTTT.

V usage is TRBV5-6 and J usage is TRBJ2-5; D gene ambiguous. The germline CDR1 and CDR2 sequences are SGHDT and YYEEEE. This CDR3 region has 13 residues. V was shortened by 2 bases and J by 5 bases, with 10 bases between the two germline ends. CDR3 region: CASSFGVGETQYF. CDR3 DNA: TGTGCCAGCAGCTTTGGGGTCGGGGAGACCCAGTACTTC.

The rearrangement joins TRBV7-3 to TRBJ2-3, with 12 positions matching TRBD2. The CDR3 is 16 residues long. Germline V lookup: CDR1 SGHTA, CDR2 FQGTGA. The ends lost 3 bases at V and 5 bases at J; junction bases unmatched: 6. CDR3 sequence (DNA): TGTGCCAGCAGCTTGGCGACTAGCGGGAGTGGAGATACGCAGTATTTT. Residues: CASSLATSGSGDTQYF.

The chain couples TRBV14 to TRBJ2-1; D gene ambiguous. Germline V gene lookup returns CDR1 SGHDN and CDR2 FVKESK. This CDR3 contains 14 residues. Trimming took off 4 bases at V and 2 bases at J, with 9 bases between the two ends. Written as DNA, the CDR3 is TGTGCCAGCAGCCGCCGGGTCCCCTACAATGAGCAGTTCTTC. This gives the protein CASSRRVPYNEQFF.

The genes are TRBV6-2 or TRBV6-3 and TRBJ2-7; unclear D gene. Trimming cost V 0 bases and J 3 bases, with 3 bases left between them. This CDR3 contains 12 residues. The V gene's germline CDR1 is MNHEY and CDR2 SVGEGT. The CDR3 nucleotides read TGTGCCAGCAGTTACTCGCGCTACGAGCAGTACTTC. Residues: CASSYSRYEQYF.

The J gene is TRBJ1-1, the V gene TRBV6-5; D is undetermined. Trimming stripped 8 bases from V and 9 bases from J, with 19 bases between. The CDR3 length is 13 residues. Germline-derived CDR1 and CDR2 are MNHEY and SVGAGI. In DNA, the CDR3 is TGTGCCAGCTCGACGGAACAGAGAGACAAAGCTTTCTTT. It yields the protein CASSTEQRDKAFF.

The rearrangement joins TRBV14 to TRBJ1-1, with D possibly being TRBD1 (5 bases). The length of the CDR3 is 12 residues. Trimming left V 3 bases short and J 11 bases short, with 13 bases between. CDR1 and CDR2 (germline): SGHDN, FVKESK. CDR3 loop: CASSQQGTVAFF. Here the CDR3 DNA reads TGTGCCAGCAGCCAGCAGGGTACTGTGGCTTTCTTT.